The present T cell receptor beta chain was sequenced within a study of T-cell reconstitution after alpha-beta-depleted transplantation in children (dated by TCRdb to about 2016). A note on the overall study: T-cell immune reconstitution after TCRalphabeta/CD19-depleted allogeneic hematopoietic cell transplantation in children was quantitatively tracked in the study by means of TCR repertoire profiling.

The paper as a whole reports these results and caveats: Over the following months the frequencies of hyperexpanded clones went down, and after one year T-cell counts and TCRbeta diversity were mostly credited to newly produced T cells. In some patients, high TCRbeta diversity at day 60 was attributed to recipient T cells and intrathymic progenitors that had survived conditioning. The apparently early recovery of alphabetaT-cell counts about two months after transplant reportedly depended on only several hundred rapidly expanded clones that came from non-depleted graft cells.

Ends trimmed: V by 0 bases, J by 1 base; bases unmatched to a gene: 4. The CDR3 sequence holds 16 residues, the cysteine and phenylalanine included. Kept here is only the CDR3 DNA, which spans 48 bases and is read in frame from base 1. From a lookup of the germline V gene, CDR1 and CDR2 are MNHEY and SVGAGI. Taken with the paper, the label for treatment or condition translates to: allogeneic hematopoietic cell transplantation with graft depleted of TCRalphabeta T cells and CD19 B cells. The children who served as transplant recipients had been given grafts of TCRalphabeta/CD19-depleted allogeneic hematopoietic cells. Library method: PCR. Instrument used: Illumina HiSeq 2500. Molecular barcoding was employed in the preparation of TCR libraries, with unique molecular identifiers being used to normalize TCRbeta repertoire quantification. TCRdb passed the public sequencing reads through fastp at Q25 and MiXCR, retaining productive beta sequences. Each entry is one CDR3 protein sequence, shown with its most common DNA and genes. This sample lists hundreds of thousands of distinct CDR3 sequences; over 10% were detected once. The ten largest clonotypes hold 2.2% of the sample.

In its sample, this clonotype was seen a few times. Its antigen remains undetermined. No much larger clone is present one base from it, and per-base qualities are unavailable. The material sequenced was PBMCs, mostly from graft donor cells, taken 360 days after TCRalphabeta/CD19-depleted stem cell transplant. This receptor was identified in a male patient between 10 and 17 years old who had a stem cell transplant for acute myeloid leukemia, so the T cells may come from the graft donor. This chain joins TRBV6-5 to TRBJ1-1, with 8 junctional bases fitting TRBD1. Read as DNA, the sequence is TGTGCCAGCAGTTACTCCAGGGGGCTAGGGAACACTGAAGCTTTCTTT. Its coded protein is CASSYSRGLGNTEAFF.